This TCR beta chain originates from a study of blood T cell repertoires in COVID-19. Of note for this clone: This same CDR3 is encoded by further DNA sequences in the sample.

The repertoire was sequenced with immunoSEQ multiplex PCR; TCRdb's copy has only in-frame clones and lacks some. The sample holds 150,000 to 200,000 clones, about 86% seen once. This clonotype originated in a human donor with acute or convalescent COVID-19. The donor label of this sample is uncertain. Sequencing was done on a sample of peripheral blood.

CDR3 coding DNA: TGTGCCAGCAGTGGAGGACAGAGGAACACTGAAGCTTTCTTT. As protein: CASSGGQRNTEAFF. The chain recombines TRBV2 with TRBJ1-1, with D possibly matching TRBD1 (6 bases). The CDR3 totals 14 residues. Germline assignment: CDR1 SNHLY and CDR2 FYNNEI. V was shortened by 4 bases and J by 1 base, with 10 bases between the two germline ends.